The 5 T cell receptor beta chains presented below share a single source sample, sequenced in a study of blood T cell repertoires in COVID-19. TCRdb's table, derived via immunoSEQ multiplex PCR, lists solely in-frame clones and lacks some. The sample lists roughly 200,000 clones; around 83% were seen once. Source material: peripheral blood. These receptors were taken from a woman aged 55 to 70 with acute or convalescent COVID-19.

This chain joins TRBV6-6 and TRBJ1-1, with a possible D match to TRBD1 (6 bases). This CDR3 comprises 14 residues. Trimming removed 5 bases at V and 1 base at J, with 11 bases between. Germline V gene lookup returns CDR1 MNHNY and CDR2 SVGAGI (reference sequence). The CDR3 is CASSVGGANTEAFF. The CDR3 nucleotides read TGTGCCAGCAGTGTAGGGGGGGCGAACACTGAAGCTTTCTTT.

V usage is TRBV19 and J usage is TRBJ1-5; D unresolved. The CDR3 has 15 amino acids. Trimming removed 5 bases at V and 1 base at J, with 12 bases between. Looked up from germline, CDR1 is LNHDA and CDR2 is SQIVND (reference sequence). CDR3 bases: TGTGCCAGTAGTGACTATGAGGAGAGCAATCAGCCCCAGCATTTT. Encoded protein: CASSDYEESNQPQHF.

The chain is built from TRBV3-1 (or the pseudogene TRBV3-2) and TRBJ1-3; a possible D gene is TRBD1 (5 bases). V lost 1 base, J lost 3 bases, and 10 bases lay in between. The CDR3 is 15 residues long. From germline, CDR1 is LGHDT and CDR2 YNNKEL (reference sequence). Written as DNA, the CDR3 is TGTGCCAGCAGCCAAGTCGGGGGTCGTGGAAACACCATATATTTT. Its protein is CASSQVGGRGNTIYF.

The V gene is TRBV27, the J gene TRBJ1-4, with TRBD1 matching 7 bases. The CDR3 loop spans 14 amino acids. Looked up from germline, CDR1 is MNHEY and CDR2 is SMNVEV (reference sequence). V lost 5 bases and J lost 8; bases outside the gene matches: 8. As DNA, the CDR3 is TGTGCCAGCAGTGTTACGCGACAGGGAGAAAAACTGTTTTTT. Residues: CASSVTRQGEKLFF.

The chain employs TRBV5-1 and TRBJ2-1; tentative D call: TRBD2 (6 bases). The ends were cut back, 4 bases at V and 4 bases at J, with 18 bases in the middle. The CDR3 loop spans 16 amino acids. Germline CDR1 and CDR2: SGHRS and YFSETQ. CDR3 coding DNA: TGCGCCAGCAGCCCTACTAACGGAGGGGCGTACAATGAGCAGTTCTTC. This codes for CASSPTNGGAYNEQFF.